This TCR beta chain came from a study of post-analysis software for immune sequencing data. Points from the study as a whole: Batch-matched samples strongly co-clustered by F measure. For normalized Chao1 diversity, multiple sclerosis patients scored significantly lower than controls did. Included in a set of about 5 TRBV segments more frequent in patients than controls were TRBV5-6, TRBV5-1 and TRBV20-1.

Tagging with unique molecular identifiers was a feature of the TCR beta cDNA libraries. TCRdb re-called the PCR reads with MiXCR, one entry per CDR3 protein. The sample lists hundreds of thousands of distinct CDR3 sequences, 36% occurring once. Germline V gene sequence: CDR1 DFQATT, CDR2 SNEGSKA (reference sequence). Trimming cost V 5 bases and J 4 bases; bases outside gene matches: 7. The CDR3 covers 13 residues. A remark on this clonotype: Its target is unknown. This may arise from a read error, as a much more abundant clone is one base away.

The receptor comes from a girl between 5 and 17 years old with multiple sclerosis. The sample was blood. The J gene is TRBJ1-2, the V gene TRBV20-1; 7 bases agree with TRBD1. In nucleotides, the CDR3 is TGCAGTGCTCGCCGGGACAGTCGCTATGGCTACACCTTC. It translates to CSARRDSRYGYTF.